These 32 T cell receptor beta chains originate from one sample sequenced in a study of tumor-infiltrating lymphocytes in oesophageal squamous cell carcinoma. TCRdb fed the PCR reads into MiXCR, producing one record per CDR3 protein. The sample lists around 19,000 distinct CDR3 sequences, about 46% seen once, with approximately 45% in the top ten. The sequenced sample consisted of normal esophageal tissue next to the tumor. The receptors stem from a female donor with esophageal squamous cell carcinoma.

Many counts were recorded for this clonotype. The chain uses TRBV5-1 and TRBJ2-3; 8 bases are a match to TRBD1. V shed 5 bases and J 2 bases; nucleotides not matched to a gene: 7. Germline V lookup: CDR1 SGHRS, CDR2 YFSETQ. The CDR3 loop spans 15 amino acids. CDR3 region: CASRPGTGNTDTQYF. In nucleotides, the CDR3 is TGCGCCAGCAGGCCCGGGACAGGTAACACAGATACGCAGTATTTT.

The CDR3 reads CASSLVSGSGNEQYF. The CDR3, as DNA: TGTGCCAGCAGCTTAGTAAGCGGGAGTGGGAATGAGCAGTACTTC. The rearrangement joins TRBV7-2 to TRBJ2-3, with 8 positions matching TRBD2. The DNA end lines up better with TRBJ2-7; the J call may be wrong. This CDR3 spans 15 amino acids. Germline-derived CDR1 and CDR2 are SGHTA and FQGNSA.

This clonotype was observed once. This CDR3 fails to terminate in the conserved phenylalanine or tryptophan, so it likely reflects a read error. No DNA is shown, since the ends of the CDR3 on it are uncertain; the CDR3 is the one TCRdb lists. V is TRBV7-2 and J is TRBJ2-6; whether TRBD2, the table's D call, matches the DNA was not checked. Germline V lookup: CDR1 SGHTA, CDR2 FQGNSA. The CDR3 comprises 18 residues, both ends counted. CDR3 sequence: CASSLVGAGGRNEQFFGA.

The sample holds a few counts of this clonotype. A read error may account for a junction end that differs from germline. The chain recombines TRBV28 with TRBJ1-6; 8 bases match TRBD1. The CDR3 is 14 amino acids. Germline CDR1 MDHEN, CDR2 SYDVKM. CDR3 loop: CASSFWTGPYEQYF. The CDR3 region has the DNA TGTGCCAGCAGTTTTTGGACAGGGCCATACGAGCAGTACTTT.

Ten or more counts support this clonotype. The chain is built from TRBV28 and TRBJ2-7, with a possible D match to TRBD2 (5 bases). Germline lookup yields CDR1 MDHEN and CDR2 SYDVKM. The CDR3 loop spans 14 amino acids. Trimming stripped 2 bases from V and 3 bases from J, with 11 bases between. CDR3 protein: CASSLNGMVYEQYF. CDR3 DNA sequence: TGTGCCAGCAGTTTAAACGGGATGGTCTACGAGCAGTACTTC.

The chain uses TRBV6-8 and TRBJ2-1, with TRBD2 matching 9 bases. TRBJ2-7 matches the DNA end more closely, so the J call is doubtful. Germline loops: CDR1 MNHGY, CDR2 SAAAGT. The CDR3 totals 15 residues. The CDR3: CASSSRGLAHNEQYF. The CDR3 DNA reads as TGTGCCAGCAGTTCACGGGGACTAGCCCACAATGAGCAGTACTTC.

In the case of this clonotype: This may arise from a read error, as a much more abundant clone is one base away. The V call is TRBV28, the J call TRBJ1-4, with 7 bases identical to TRBD1. This CDR3 has 14 residues. Germline V CDR1 and CDR2: MDHEN, SYDVKM. V gave up 5 bases and J gave up 8 bases; unmatched junction bases: 8. CDR3 sequence: CASSVGDRAEKLFF. The DNA for the CDR3 is TGTGCCAGCAGTGTGGGAGACAGGGCCGAAAAACTGTTTTTT.

This clonotype was seen a handful of times. The CDR3 nucleotides are TGTGCCAGCAGTGACGGGCGGAGACTAGCGGGAGGTTGGTTAGATACGCAGTATTTT. Its protein is CASSDGRRLAGGWLDTQYF. This sequence joins TRBV6-1 and TRBJ2-3; 13 positions agree with TRBD2. Per the germline V gene, CDR1 is MNHNS and CDR2 is SASEGT. V lost 3 bases, J lost 5 bases, and 14 bases stayed unmatched. The CDR3 spans 19 residues.

The CDR3 DNA sequence: TGTGCCAGCAGCCTAGGGACTAGCGGGAGAGTCTACGAGCAGTACTTC. Amino acids: CASSLGTSGRVYEQYF. The rearrangement joins TRBV6-5 to TRBJ2-4; 14 bases are shared with TRBD2. TRBJ2-7 matches the DNA end more closely, so the J call is doubtful. The CDR3 sequence is 16 residues long. Germline CDR1 is MNHEY and CDR2 is SVGAGI.

This clonotype has only a few counts. The CDR3 DNA is TGTGCCAGCAGACCACGGCGAGGGGCGAAGGAGACCCAGTACTTC. Translating it yields CASRPRRGAKETQYF. The chain recombines TRBV7-8 with TRBJ2-5; the D gene could be TRBD1 or TRBD2 (5 bases each). Germline CDR1 SGHVS, CDR2 FQNEAQ. There are 15 residues in the CDR3. V gave up 6 bases and J gave up 5 bases, with 19 bases separating them.

Worth noting for this clonotype: The germline gene is not matched at one end of the junction; a read error may be the cause. J is TRBJ2-3 and V is TRBV7-6; TRBD2 agrees at 9 bases. Germline CDR1 and CDR2: SGHVS and FNYEAQ. The CDR3 consists of 16 residues. The CDR3 region is CASSLAASGNTGELYF. The CDR3 bases are TGTGCCAGCAGCTTAGCGGCTAGCGGGAACACCGGGGAGCTGTACTTC.

In nucleotides, the CDR3 is TGTGCCAGCAGCTTGGGTTGGGTTAGCACAGATACGCAGTATTTT. This encodes CASSLGWVSTDTQYF. V usage is TRBV11-2 and J usage is TRBJ2-3; D gene unclear. The germline V and J ends were trimmed by 3 bases and 0 bases, with 10 bases remaining between them. This CDR3 is 15 amino acids long. CDR1 and CDR2 from the germline V gene are SGHAT and FQNNGV.

This clonotype was seen a handful of times. The J gene is TRBJ2-1, the V gene TRBV7-3; D not resolved. The J call could be wrong; TRBJ2-7 is a better fit for the DNA end. The CDR3 is 14 residues long. The germline V gene has CDR1 SGHTA and CDR2 FQGTGA. The CDR3 spells CASSREESPYEQYF. CDR3 DNA sequence: TGTGCCAGCAGCCGTGAGGAATCTCCCTACGAGCAGTACTTC.

The chain couples TRBV28 to TRBJ2-1, with TRBD2 matching 11 bases. The CDR3 is 16 amino acids. Losses at the gene ends were 6 bases for V and 1 base for J; bases not matched to a gene: 5. The germline V gene encodes CDR1 MDHEN and CDR2 SYDVKM. The CDR3 loop is CASSSTSGNSYNEQFF. In DNA, the CDR3 is TGTGCCAGCAGCTCGACTAGCGGGAATTCCTACAATGAGCAGTTCTTC.

This clonotype has a handful of counts. The CDR3 is CASSLGGGQYF. The CDR3 DNA is TGTGCCAGCAGCTTAGGGGGCGGGCAGTACTTC. The rearrangement joins TRBV7-2 to TRBJ2-5, with D perhaps assigned TRBD1 or TRBD2 (5 bases each). This CDR3 has 11 amino acids. V was cut by 1 base and J by 11 bases, with 8 bases left in between. Germline V gene lookup returns CDR1 SGHTA and CDR2 FQGNSA.

This clonotype was observed many times. The chain is built from TRBV3-1 and TRBJ2-3; no definite D call. This CDR3 spans 16 amino acids. Germline V gene sequence: CDR1 LGHDT, CDR2 YNNKEL (reference sequence). V lost 1 base to trimming and J lost 0 bases, with 11 bases between them. The CDR3 DNA reads as TGTGCCAGCAGCCAAGGTACACCGACTAGCACAGATACGCAGTATTTT. Its protein product is CASSQGTPTSTDTQYF.

This chain links TRBV7-2 with TRBJ2-3; D remains unclear. The better agreement between TRBJ2-7 and the DNA end casts doubt on the J call. Germline-derived CDR1 and CDR2 are SGHTA and FQGNSA. This CDR3 is 14 amino acids long. For the CDR3, the DNA is TGTGCCAGCAGCGTCCTAGTGGGGTCCTACGAGCAGTACTTC. Translated: CASSVLVGSYEQYF.

In its sample, this clonotype ranks as medium-sized. The genes are TRBV12-3 or TRBV12-4 and TRBJ2-3; D not resolved. V was trimmed by 5 bases and J by 0 bases, leaving 15 bases between them. The length of the CDR3 is 16 residues. In nucleotides, the CDR3 is TGTGCCAGCAGTCCCCGGACGACCCCTAGCACAGATACGCAGTATTTT. Translated: CASSPRTTPSTDTQYF.

The rearrangement uses TRBV19 and TRBJ2-5, with unresolved D. The J call is uncertain, as TRBJ2-1 better fits the DNA end. The germline V gene encodes CDR1 LNHDA and CDR2 SQIVND (reference sequence). The length of the CDR3 is 13 residues. CDR3 nucleotides: TGTGCCACTCGAGTCTTTGGGATCAATGAGCAGTTCTTC. This gives the protein CATRVFGINEQFF.

This clonotype was seen only a few times. The genes are TRBV2 and TRBJ2-4; 12 bases are shared with TRBD2. The tail of the sequence fits TRBJ2-5 better, so the J call may be wrong. The CDR3 extends over 17 amino acids. CDR1 SNHLY and CDR2 FYNNEI come from the germline V gene. The CDR3 here is CASSESGRTSGKETQYF. CDR3 DNA: TGTGCCAGCAGTGAATCTGGCCGGACTAGCGGGAAGGAGACCCAGTACTTC.

The gene calls are TRBV7-8 and TRBJ2-5; D not certain. Germline values: CDR1 SGHVS, CDR2 FQNEAQ. The V end lost 6 bases, the J end lost 1 base, and 9 bases lay between the germline ends. The CDR3 length is 13 residues. This CDR3 reads CASRTHVQETQYF. CDR3 DNA sequence: TGTGCCAGCAGGACACATGTCCAAGAGACCCAGTACTTC.

The table lists this clonotype with many counts. This chain joins TRBV12-3 or TRBV12-4 and TRBJ2-7; D gene uncertain. CDR3 length equals 15 residues. Trimming cost V 5 bases and J 0 bases, with 14 bases left between them. The CDR3 region is CASSPAGYPSYEQYF. CDR3 DNA: TGTGCCAGCAGTCCTGCTGGATACCCCTCCTACGAGCAGTACTTC.

On this clonotype: Mismatch with germline at one junction end may stem from a read error. The chain is built from TRBV14 and TRBJ2-2; tentatively, D is TRBD2 (5 bases). The CDR3 is 16 residues long. The germline V gene has CDR1 SGHDN and CDR2 FVKESK. Written as DNA, the CDR3 is TGTGCCAGCAGCCCGTTAGAGCGAACGAACACCGGGGAGCTGATTTTT. This gives the protein CASSPLERTNTGELIF.

V is TRBV7-2 and J is TRBJ2-5; D perhaps matches TRBD1 (6 bases). The end of the DNA fits TRBJ1-2 better, so the J call may be wrong. Germline loops: CDR1 SGHTA, CDR2 FQGNSA. The CDR3 consists of 19 residues. CDR3 protein: CASSLARLLGLDRNYGYTF. As DNA, the CDR3 is TGTGCCAGCAGCTTAGCCAGACTCTTGGGGCTGGACAGAAACTATGGCTACACCTTC.

The chain employs TRBV10-2 and TRBJ2-1; D not resolved. The end of the DNA is better explained by TRBJ2-7, so the J call may be wrong. The CDR3 sequence is 16 residues long. Germline CDR1 WSHSY, CDR2 SAAADI. In nucleotides, the CDR3 is TGCGCCAGCAGTGAGCCCCTCTTAGAGTATCCCTACGAGCAGTACTTC. Amino acid sequence: CASSEPLLEYPYEQYF.

The gene calls are TRBV5-1 and TRBJ2-5; tentative D call: TRBD2 (7 bases). The CDR3 length is 16 residues. Trimming took 4 bases from V and 1 from J, leaving 17 bases between them. Germline assignment: CDR1 SGHRS and CDR2 YFSETQ. The CDR3 DNA reads TGCGCCAGCAGCCCACCACCTCGGGGGGCCCAAGAGACCCAGTACTTC. As protein: CASSPPPRGAQETQYF. The full variable domain, with the rest looked up from reference TRBV5-1 and TRBJ2-5, is KAGVTQTPRYLIKTRGQQVTLSCSPISGHRSVSWYQQTPGQGLQFLFEYFSETQRNKGNFPGRFSGRQFSNSRSEMNVSTLELGDSALYLCASSPPPRGAQETQYFGPGTRLLVL.

The J gene is TRBJ2-5, the V gene TRBV6-1; the match to TRBD2 covers 12 bases. TRBJ2-7 explains the end of the DNA better; the J call may be wrong. Germline CDR1 reads MNHNS; CDR2 reads SASEGT. The CDR3 spans 14 residues. The CDR3 coding sequence is TGTGCCAGCAGATCTAGCGGGAGGGCCTACGAGCAGTACTTC. Translating gives CASRSSGRAYEQYF.

J is TRBJ2-3 and V is TRBV12-3 or TRBV12-4; the D call may be TRBD1 or TRBD2 (5 bases each). The DNA matches TRBJ2-2 better at its end, which makes the J call doubtful. CDR3 length: 15 residues. The CDR3 DNA sequence: TGTGCCAGCAGTTTACATGGGGGGAACACCGGGGAGCTGTTTTTT. It translates to CASSLHGGNTGELFF.

This chain links TRBV7-2 with TRBJ2-7; 8 nucleotides align to TRBD1. This CDR3 region has 15 residues. V gave up 1 base and J gave up 2 bases; unmatched junction bases: 4. Germline V gene data show CDR1 as SGHTA and CDR2 as FQGNSA. CDR3 DNA sequence: TGTGCCAGCAGCTTAGAACAGGGGGGTCCCTACGAGCAGTACTTC. It encodes CASSLEQGGPYEQYF.

The V and J genes are TRBV6-6 and TRBJ2-3, with D perhaps being TRBD1 or TRBD2 (5 bases each). The J call is doubtful: the DNA matches TRBJ2-7 better. Looked up from germline, CDR1 is MNHNY and CDR2 is SVGAGI (reference sequence). The CDR3 is 16 residues long. This chain's CDR3 is CASSYSKGRRSDEQYF. In DNA form, the CDR3 reads TGTGCCAGCAGTTACTCTAAGGGACGGAGATCGGACGAGCAGTACTTC.

This clonotype was recorded a few times. This likely comes from a read error, as the CDR3 has no conserved phenylalanine or tryptophan at its end. The DNA is left out, because the CDR3 cannot be placed on it with certainty; the CDR3 is given as TCRdb lists it. The CDR3 reads CASSSGTGRRRGLL. V usage is TRBV28 and J usage is TRBJ1-2; TRBD1 reflects the table's D call only, with no check against the DNA. The CDR3 spans 14 residues, counting both ends. The germline CDR1 and CDR2 sequences are MDHEN and SYDVKM.

This chain links TRBV12-3 or TRBV12-4 with TRBJ2-7; TRBD2 matches 7 bases. This CDR3 spans 11 amino acids. The CDR3 protein is CASSTSLEQYF. In nucleotides, the CDR3 is TGTGCGTCATCGACTAGCCTAGAGCAGTACTTC.